The 12 T cell receptor beta chains reported below all come from one sample, sequenced in a study of graft-versus-host responses after intestinal transplantation. The protocol was immunoSEQ multiplex PCR, while the TCRdb copy is restricted to in-frame clones and leaves out a portion. The data show tens of thousands of clones, 70% to 90% seen once. Material: PBMCs, obtained 26 days after transplant. Receptors originate from a human patient who received an intestinal transplant, so some T cells may come from the graft donor.

This clone was observed a single time. The chain is built from TRBV2 and TRBJ2-2, with 7 bases lining up with TRBD1. CDR3 length: 15 amino acids. The junction had 5 bases not matched to a gene; V was cut back by 6 bases and J by 1 base. Germline V gene lookup returns CDR1 SNHLY and CDR2 FYNNEI. The CDR3 is CASSLTGMNTGELFF. The CDR3 DNA follows: TGTGCCAGCAGCCTGACAGGGATGAACACCGGGGAGCTGTTTTTT.

This chain links TRBV7-9 with TRBJ1-1; TRBD1 aligns across 9 bases. Germline values: CDR1 SEHNR, CDR2 FQNEAQ (reference sequence). The CDR3 contains 14 residues. V lost 5 bases, J lost 7 bases, and 8 bases stayed unmatched. CDR3 residues: CASSPTDRGDEAFF. Written as DNA, the CDR3 is TGTGCCAGCAGCCCCACCGACAGGGGGGATGAAGCTTTCTTT.

The chain couples TRBV27 to TRBJ2-2; D is ambiguous. The CDR3 totals 13 residues. Trimming shortened V by 10 bases and J by 0 bases, and 9 bases separated the two germline ends. Per germline, CDR1 MNHEY and CDR2 SMNVEV (reference sequence). CDR3 sequence (DNA): TGTGCCACCCTCCTCGCGAACACCGGGGAGCTGTTTTTT. Translating it yields CATLLANTGELFF.

V is TRBV15 and J is TRBJ2-7; 10 bases line up with TRBD2. Germline CDR1 reads LNHNV; CDR2 reads YYDKDF (reference sequence). The CDR3 contains 15 residues. V gave up 1 base and J gave up 2 bases; unmatched junction bases: 2. CDR3 DNA sequence: TGTGCCACCAGCAGAGGGCTAGCGGGGGCCTACGAGCAGTACTTC. Translated, it gives CATSRGLAGAYEQYF. Full variable domain (remainder filled in from reference TRBV15 and TRBJ2-7): DAMVIQNPRYQVTQFGKPVTLSCSQTLNHNVMYWYQQKSSQAPKLLFHYYDKDFNNEADTPDNFQSRRPNTSFCFLDIRSPGLGDTAMYLCATSRGLAGAYEQYFGPGTRLTVT.

This chain joins TRBV7-2 and TRBJ2-3, with TRBD1 as a possible D gene (5 bases). Germline V gene sequence: CDR1 SGHTA, CDR2 FQGNSA. V was cut by 1 base and J by 2 bases, with 13 bases left in between. The length of the CDR3 is 16 residues. The CDR3, as DNA: TGTGCCAGCAGCTTAGTCGGACAACCTCACACAGATACGCAGTATTTT. It codes for CASSLVGQPHTDTQYF.

The rearrangement joins TRBV7-6 to TRBJ1-1; D remains ambiguous. This CDR3 is 13 amino acids long. The germline V gene encodes CDR1 SGHVS and CDR2 FNYEAQ. The V gene lost 10 bases and the J gene lost 4 bases, with 16 bases spanning the gap. CDR3 amino acids: CATSLTSGTEAFF. The CDR3 nucleotides are TGTGCCACCTCTCTAACTTCGGGCACTGAAGCTTTCTTT.

The V call is TRBV7-6, the J call TRBJ2-1; no firm D call. CDR1 SGHVS and CDR2 FNYEAQ come from the germline V gene. V was trimmed by 8 bases and J by 0 bases, leaving 14 bases between them. The length of the CDR3 is 15 residues. CDR3 residues: CASGPPTTSYNEQFF. In DNA, the CDR3 is TGTGCCAGCGGGCCCCCCACGACCTCCTACAATGAGCAGTTCTTC. The full variable domain, its missing parts supplied by reference TRBV7-6 and TRBJ2-1, is GAGVSQSPRYKVTKRGQDVALRCDPISGHVSLYWYRQALGQGPEFLTYFNYEAQQDKSGLPNDRFSAERPEGSISTLTIQRTEQRDSAMYRCASGPPTTSYNEQFFGPGTRLTVL.

Remarks on this clone: The junction departs from germline at one end; a sequencing error may be responsible. The genes are TRBV27 and TRBJ2-1, with a possible D match to TRBD2 (6 bases). Germline values: CDR1 MNHEY, CDR2 SMNVEV (reference sequence). This CDR3 is built from 15 residues. The CDR3 protein is CAGSSRGAGYNEQFF. CDR3 in DNA: TGTGCCGGCAGTTCAAGGGGTGCGGGATACAATGAGCAGTTCTTC.

Only a few counts were recorded for this clone. The chain employs TRBV5-4 and TRBJ2-3; 11 bases align to TRBD2. V shed 4 bases, J shed 4 bases, and the junction held 11 bases outside the gene matches. Per the germline V gene, CDR1 is SGHNT and CDR2 is YYREEE (reference sequence). The CDR3 sequence is 17 residues long. CDR3 bases: TGTGCCAGCAGCCCGCTAGCGGGGGGATCCGGGTCAGATACGCAGTATTTT. Residues: CASSPLAGGSGSDTQYF.

This clone was recorded once. The chain recombines TRBV2 with TRBJ2-7; TRBD2 agrees at 7 bases. V gave up 8 bases and J gave up 0 bases; unmatched junction bases: 7. This CDR3 contains 14 residues. Germline CDR1 SNHLY, CDR2 FYNNEI. CDR3: CASGSGAHSYEQYV. The CDR3 DNA reads TGTGCCAGCGGCAGCGGGGCCCACTCCTACGAGCAGTACGTC.

The V and J genes are TRBV28 and TRBJ2-7, with TRBD2 as a possible D gene (5 bases). The CDR3 is 15 amino acids. From germline, CDR1 is MDHEN and CDR2 SYDVKM. V lost 2 bases to trimming and J lost 2 bases, with 13 bases between them. For the CDR3, the DNA is TGTGCCAGCAGTTTAACCGGGGTTGGGCCCTACGAGCAGTACTTC. Amino acid sequence: CASSLTGVGPYEQYF.

In DNA, the CDR3 is TGTGCCAGCAGCGGGGGAGGCGAGCAGTACGTC. As protein: CASSGGGEQYV. V usage is TRBV6-5 and J usage is TRBJ2-7, with D possibly being TRBD2 (6 bases). Germline CDR1 MNHEY, CDR2 SVGAGI. V lost 6 bases and J 6 bases, leaving 9 bases between the germline ends. The CDR3 covers 11 residues.